This T cell receptor beta chain was sequenced for a study of naive and memory T cell subsets. Study-level points and caveats: Gini index rose across naive, CM, EM and EMRA in CD4 and CD8. A few larger clonotypes appeared in naive repertoires, especially CD8, possibly memory cells re-expressing CD45RA. Each distinct alpha or beta sequence counts as one clonotype.

Four subsets defined by CD45RA and CD27 were sorted after CD3, CD4, CD8 and live/dead staining. Two oligonucleotides, mixed equimolar, formed the beta constant-region primer covering TRBC1 and TRBC2. Four rounds of PCR amplified the ligated cDNA using nested alpha and beta constant-region primers plus SP2. Each CDR3 protein is one row after TCRdb ran MiXCR on the UMI-ligation and nested PCR reads. The table records 85,000 to 130,000 distinct CDR3 sequences, about 14% of them present only once. From germline, CDR1 is SGDLS and CDR2 YYNGEE. V was clipped by 3 bases and J by 4 bases; unmatched bases: 23. The CDR3 spans 20 residues. This clonotype was observed a few times. Its antigen is still unknown.

Material: naive CD8+ T cells from blood. This clonotype was sampled from a human donor in good health. The chain joins TRBV9 to TRBJ2-3; TRBD2 aligns across 7 bases. The CDR3 nucleotides read TGTGCCAGCAGCGGTGATCGGACGGACGCCCACGCGGGGGTGGCAGATACGCAGTATTTT. Its translation is CASSGDRTDAHAGVADTQYF. Looking up the rest from reference TRBV9 and TRBJ2-3 gives the full variable domain: DSGVTQTPKHLITATGQRVTLRCSPRSGDLSVYWYQQSLDQGLQFLIQYYNGEERAKGNILERFSAQQFPDLHSELNLSSLELGDSALYFCASSGDRTDAHAGVADTQYFGPGTRLTVL.